Below, 30 T cell receptor beta chains from the same sample are listed, as sequenced in a study of blood T cell repertoires in COVID-19. The protocol was immunoSEQ multiplex PCR, while the TCRdb copy is restricted to in-frame clones and leaves out a portion. The data hold some 300,000 clones, with 90% observed a single time. The sample was peripheral blood. These receptors were collected from a woman aged 40-49 years with COVID-19, enrolled during active disease.

This sequence joins TRBV30 and TRBJ1-2; 10 bases match TRBD1. Germline V gene sequence: CDR1 GTSNPN, CDR2 SVGIG (reference sequence). V was clipped by 1 base and J by 3 bases; unmatched bases: 8. The CDR3 length is 16 residues. The CDR3 DNA sequence: TGTGCCTGGAGTGGAGGACAGGGGGTCATCTACTATGGCTACACCTTC. It yields the protein CAWSGGQGVIYYGYTF.

This rearrangement joins TRBV28 to TRBJ2-7, with D tentatively TRBD2 (5 bases). The germline V gene encodes CDR1 MDHEN and CDR2 SYDVKM. This CDR3 region has 17 residues. Trimming pared 7 bases from V and 0 bases from J, leaving 22 bases between. DNA for the CDR3: TGTGCCAGCACTATTGGGTGGAGGAGGAAAAGCTCCTACGAGCAGTACTTC. Translating gives CASTIGWRRKSSYEQYF.

This chain joins TRBV10-3 and TRBJ2-5; 11 bases align to TRBD2. The germline gives CDR1 ENHRY, CDR2 SYGVKD. V was clipped by 3 bases and J by 3 bases; unmatched bases: 3. The CDR3 has 15 residues. The CDR3 DNA reads TGTGCCATCAGTGAAATTAGCGGGAGGGAAGAGACCCAGTACTTC. Residues: CAISEISGREETQYF.

This clone was detected only once. V and J are TRBV6-6 and TRBJ1-2; weak D call: TRBD1 (5 bases). The CDR3 loop spans 14 amino acids. Looked up from germline, CDR1 is MNHNY and CDR2 is SVGAGI (reference sequence). V dropped 2 bases and J dropped 14 bases, with 21 bases sitting between them. This CDR3 reads CASSYPLTLERGTF. In DNA, the CDR3 is TGTGCCAGCAGTTACCCCTTAACCCTCGAAAGGGGAACCTTC.

This clone occurred once. The V gene is TRBV2, the J gene TRBJ2-1, with a possible D match to TRBD1 (6 bases). Trimming took 5 bases from V and 7 from J, leaving 9 bases between them. The CDR3 is 12 amino acids. Per the germline V gene, CDR1 is SNHLY and CDR2 is FYNNEI. CDR3 protein: CASSPDRNEQFF. The DNA for the CDR3 is TGTGCCAGCAGTCCCGACAGGAATGAGCAGTTCTTC.

The genes are TRBV7-2 and TRBJ1-1; TRBD1 might be the D (5 bases). V dropped 4 bases and J dropped 6 bases, with 15 bases sitting between them. The germline V gene encodes CDR1 SGHTA and CDR2 FQGNSA. The length of the CDR3 is 14 residues. The chain's CDR3 is CASSSIRVGPEAFF. CDR3 coding DNA: TGTGCCAGCAGCTCGATCAGGGTCGGCCCTGAAGCTTTCTTT.

V and J are TRBV28 and TRBJ1-6, with unresolved D. The V gene's germline CDR1 is MDHEN and CDR2 SYDVKM. V lost 3 bases and J 7 bases, leaving 10 bases between the germline ends. The CDR3 consists of 14 residues. The CDR3 loop reads CASSLRERNSPLHF. The CDR3 bases are TGTGCCAGCAGTTTGAGGGAGAGAAATTCACCCCTCCACTTT.

With regard to this clone: At the DNA level, this CDR3 is encoded by other sequences in the same sample as well. The chain uses TRBV19 and TRBJ1-2; 7 positions match TRBD1. V shed 6 bases, J shed 1 base, and the junction held 2 bases outside the gene matches. Germline V CDR1 and CDR2: LNHDA, SQIVND (reference sequence). The CDR3 has 13 residues. The CDR3 reads CASSGTVNYGYTF. The CDR3 nucleotides are TGTGCCAGTAGCGGGACAGTTAACTATGGCTACACCTTC.

The chain couples TRBV28 to TRBJ1-5; no definite D call. The CDR3 covers 11 residues. The ends were cut back, 4 bases at V and 6 bases at J, with 4 bases in the middle. Germline V gives CDR1 MDHEN, CDR2 SYDVKM. CDR3 nucleotide sequence: TGTGCCAGCAGTTCGCGTCAGCCCCAGCATTTT. Amino acid sequence: CASSSRQPQHF.

This rearrangement joins TRBV10-3 to TRBJ1-2, with D possibly being TRBD1 (5 bases). Trimming shortened V by 5 bases and J by 4 bases, and 14 bases separated the two germline ends. In germline, CDR1 is ENHRY, CDR2 SYGVKD. The CDR3 has 14 amino acids. Written as DNA, the CDR3 is TGTGCCATCAGTCCCGGGGGGGGTGTCTATGGCTACACCTTC. This translates into CAISPGGGVYGYTF.

The J gene is TRBJ2-5, the V gene TRBV5-4, with a tentative D call TRBD2 (6 bases). V dropped 0 bases and J dropped 3 bases, with 12 bases sitting between them. This CDR3 is 15 amino acids long. Germline V gives CDR1 SGHNT, CDR2 YYREEE (reference sequence). The CDR3 DNA reads as TGTGCCAGCAGCTTGGCCGGGACGGGAGAAGAGACCCAGTACTTC. Translating gives CASSLAGTGEETQYF.

This rearrangement joins TRBV28 to TRBJ1-2; D gene unclear. The CDR3 consists of 13 residues. Germline-derived CDR1 and CDR2 are MDHEN and SYDVKM. Written as DNA, the CDR3 is TGTGCGAGCTCGAGGACTTCTAACTATGGCTACACCTTC. It translates to CASSRTSNYGYTF.

V is TRBV10-3 and J is TRBJ2-3; 9 positions agree with TRBD1. Germline CDR1 reads ENHRY; CDR2 reads SYGVKD. With V trimmed by 2 bases and J by 4 bases, 10 bases remained unmatched. This CDR3 is built from 17 residues. The CDR3 sequence is CAISEIGQGSFPDTQYF. CDR3 DNA sequence: TGTGCCATCAGTGAGATCGGACAGGGGAGCTTCCCAGATACGCAGTATTTT.

The chain uses TRBV25-1 and TRBJ1-1; 7 bases fit TRBD1. This CDR3 comprises 12 residues. Per germline, CDR1 MGHDK and CDR2 SYGVNS. The V gene end was trimmed by 2 bases and the J gene end by 12 bases; junction bases not matched to a gene: 6. The CDR3 spells CASSEQDRRSFF. CDR3 bases: TGTGCCAGCAGTGAACAGGACAGGAGGTCTTTCTTT. The full variable domain, in which reference TRBV25-1 and TRBJ1-1 provide the parts outside the CDR3, is EADIYQTPRYLVIGTGKKITLECSQTMGHDKMYWYQQDPGMELHLIHYSYGVNSTEKGDLSSESTVSRIRTEHFPLTLESARPSHTSQYLCASSEQDRRSFFGQGTRLTVV.

CDR3 protein: CASSKGTGTTNTGELFF. CDR3 DNA sequence: TGTGCCAGTAGTAAAGGGACCGGGACTACGAACACCGGGGAGCTGTTTTTT. The chain has TRBV19 and TRBJ2-2; TRBD2 aligns across 7 bases. From germline, CDR1 is LNHDA and CDR2 SQIVND (reference sequence). The J segment lost 0 bases and the V segment lost 4 bases, leaving 8 bases of the junction unmatched. The length of the CDR3 is 17 residues. The whole variable domain, filled in from reference TRBV19 and TRBJ2-2, reads DGGITQSPKYLFRKEGQNVTLSCEQNLNHDAMYWYRQDPGQGLRLIYYSQIVNDFQKGDIAEGYSVSREKKESFPLTVTSAQKNPTAFYLCASSKGTGTTNTGELFFGEGSRLTVL.

This clone was counted once. The chain combines TRBV30 with TRBJ1-1, with TRBD1 matching over 10 bases. The CDR3 covers 13 residues. V dropped 7 bases and J dropped 3; count of bases not matched to a gene: 5. Germline values: CDR1 GTSNPN, CDR2 SVGIG (reference sequence). The CDR3 sequence: CASRTGGDTEAFF. The CDR3, as DNA: TGTGCCTCTCGGACAGGGGGAGACACTGAAGCTTTCTTT.

This chain joins TRBV7-2 and TRBJ1-1; no clear D gene. This CDR3 contains 11 residues. Between the trimmed V and J ends, which lost 5 bases and 4 bases, there was a span of 5 bases. In germline, CDR1 is SGHTA, CDR2 FQGNSA. CDR3 sequence: CASSTFTEAFF. In DNA form, the CDR3 reads TGTGCCAGCAGCACTTTCACTGAAGCTTTCTTT.

J is TRBJ2-7 and V is TRBV6-2 or TRBV6-3; the match to TRBD1 covers 11 bases. The CDR3 is 16 amino acids. With 2 bases clipped from V and 7 bases from J, the junction kept 10 bases outside the gene matches. The germline V gene has CDR1 MNHEY and CDR2 SVGEGT. Here the CDR3 reads CASSYPAGQGAREQYF. The CDR3 DNA follows: TGTGCCAGCAGTTACCCCGCCGGACAGGGGGCGAGGGAGCAGTACTTC.

The chain carries TRBV15 and TRBJ1-2; 8 bases line up with TRBD1. CDR1 and CDR2 from the germline V gene are LNHNV and YYDKDF (reference sequence). V shed 5 bases and J 4 bases; nucleotides not matched to a gene: 15. This CDR3 region has 17 residues. DNA for the CDR3: TGTGCCACCAGCTCTCCTGAACTCGGACAGGGATTCTATGGCTACACCTTC. Protein sequence: CATSSPELGQGFYGYTF.

The V and J genes are TRBV7-3 and TRBJ2-5, with TRBD2 matching 14 bases. The CDR3 extends over 15 amino acids. The V and J ends lost 9 bases and 5 bases, in that order; junction bases with no gene match: 8. Germline lookup yields CDR1 SGHTA and CDR2 FQGTGA. The CDR3 region is CASARGLAGAETQYF. CDR3 DNA sequence: TGTGCCAGTGCCCGGGGACTAGCGGGAGCCGAGACCCAGTACTTC.

The chain couples TRBV4-3 to TRBJ1-6, with TRBD1 matching over 9 bases. In germline, CDR1 is LGHNA, CDR2 YSLEER. V dropped 0 bases and J dropped 7; count of bases not matched to a gene: 7. The CDR3 has 17 residues. The CDR3 here is CASSQDKGDRVNSPLHF. As DNA, the CDR3 is TGCGCCAGCAGCCAAGATAAGGGGGACAGGGTAAATTCACCCCTCCACTTT.

This chain's CDR3 is CAISEQGAGNSPLHF. The CDR3 nucleotides read TGTGCCATCAGTGAACAGGGTGCGGGTAATTCACCCCTCCACTTT. The chain links TRBV10-3 to TRBJ1-6; D possibly corresponds to TRBD1 (6 bases). Germline V gives CDR1 ENHRY, CDR2 SYGVKD. Trimming cost V 3 bases and J 6 bases, with 12 bases left between them. CDR3 size: 15 residues.

The DNA for the CDR3 is TGTGCCAGCAGCTCCGCAGGCGCGATGAACACTGAAGCTTTCTTT. Amino acids: CASSSAGAMNTEAFF. V usage is TRBV7-9 and J usage is TRBJ1-1; no reliable D call. CDR3 length equals 15 residues. Germline CDR1 SEHNR, CDR2 FQNEAQ (reference sequence). V lost 4 bases and J lost 0, with 12 bases in between.

This clone was seen a single time. J is TRBJ1-2 and V is TRBV29-1; D is unclear. The CDR3 consists of 14 residues. Germline V gene data show CDR1 as SQVTM and CDR2 as ANQGSEA. V was clipped by 6 bases and J by 5 bases, with 19 bases between them. CDR3: CSVPSSGSAYGYTF. In DNA, the CDR3 is TGCAGCGTCCCCTCTTCCGGGTCCGCTTATGGCTACACCTTC.

This chain uses TRBV5-1 with TRBJ1-6, with 7 bases identical to TRBD1. Germline trimming cut 0 bases from V and 7 bases from J; bases unmatched to any gene: 7. CDR1 is SGHRS, CDR2 YFSETQ, per germline. The CDR3 loop spans 16 amino acids. The chain's CDR3 is CASSLDVQGKNSPLHF. Written as DNA, the CDR3 is TGCGCCAGCAGCTTGGATGTACAGGGGAAAAATTCACCCCTCCACTTT.

This rearrangement joins TRBV3-1 (or the pseudogene TRBV3-2) to TRBJ2-1; the match to TRBD1 covers 7 bases. Per the germline V gene, CDR1 is LGHDT and CDR2 is YNNKEL (reference sequence). The CDR3 is made up of 16 amino acids. V shed 2 bases and J 4 bases; nucleotides not matched to a gene: 8. CDR3 residues: CASSQTRGMGYNEQFF. In DNA form, the CDR3 reads TGTGCCAGCAGCCAAACCAGGGGGATGGGGTACAATGAGCAGTTCTTC.

This chain links TRBV7-2 with TRBJ1-1; no firm D call. This CDR3 has 13 amino acids. Deletions cut 3 bases from V and 3 bases from J, with 8 bases between. CDR1 is SGHTA and CDR2 is FQGNSA in the germline V gene. The CDR3 sequence is CASSFGTDTEAFF. As DNA, the CDR3 is TGTGCCAGCAGCTTTGGTACAGACACTGAAGCTTTCTTT.

The rearrangement links TRBV9 to TRBJ1-6; TRBD1 is a possible D gene (5 bases). Trimming cost V 0 bases and J 9 bases, with 10 bases left between them. The V gene's germline CDR1 is SGDLS and CDR2 YYNGEE. This CDR3 region has 14 residues. CDR3 sequence: CASSVGWGSSPLHF. The CDR3 nucleotides read TGTGCCAGCAGCGTAGGGTGGGGCAGTTCACCCCTCCACTTT.

The chain carries TRBV3-1 (or the pseudogene TRBV3-2) and TRBJ1-6; 7 positions match TRBD1. CDR1 is LGHDT and CDR2 is YNNKEL in the germline V gene (reference sequence). After removal of 4 bases from V and 9 bases from J, the junction contained 6 bases not matched to a gene. The CDR3 runs to 14 residues. The CDR3, as DNA: TGTGCCAGCAGCCCCCAGGCAGGGGGTTCACCCCTCCACTTT. Its protein is CASSPQAGGSPLHF.

A single count supports this clone. The chain couples TRBV2 to TRBJ2-7, with D possibly matching TRBD1 (5 bases). V lost 7 bases, J lost 2 bases, and 18 bases lay in between. The V gene's germline CDR1 is SNHLY and CDR2 FYNNEI. The CDR3 runs 15 residues. The CDR3 is CASMPKRTFPYEQYF. CDR3 bases: TGTGCCAGCATGCCTAAAAGGACATTCCCCTACGAGCAGTACTTC. Filled out from reference TRBV2 and TRBJ2-7, the complete variable domain reads EPEVTQTPSHQVTQMGQEVILRCVPISNHLYFYWYRQILGQKVEFLVSFYNNEISEKSEIFDDQFSVERPDGSNFTLKIRSTKLEDSAMYFCASMPKRTFPYEQYFGPGTRLTVT.